The 17 T cell receptor beta chains listed next were all sequenced from one sample in a study of shared clonotypes between healthy human individuals (dated by TCRdb to between 2020 and 2021). Library preparation was by the immunoSEQ multiplex PCR assay. TCRdb retrieved this table from immuneACCESS and kept in-frame rearrangements only. Not all clones are present; in checked studies, unresolved V genes account for under half, and no reason is known for the remainder. The sample table contains a few hundred thousand clones; only one count was recorded for less than 85% of them. About a tenth of the sample lies in the top ten. Material: memory CD4+ T cells sorted from blood. This sample's cell subset or site label indicates: CD45RA-negative fraction. The source is a man aged 30 to 39 in good health.

CDR3 DNA: TGTGCCAGCAGTGTATCGGCGGTAAATCAGCCCCAGCATTTT. Encoded protein: CASSVSAVNQPQHF. The J gene is TRBJ1-5, the V gene TRBV6-1; D not certain. The germline V and J ends were trimmed by 4 bases and 4 bases, with 11 bases remaining between them. From germline, CDR1 is MNHNS and CDR2 SASEGT. The CDR3 covers 14 residues.

The rearrangement links TRBV28 to TRBJ1-2, with D perhaps matching TRBD1 (5 bases). The CDR3 is 14 amino acids. The germline V gene encodes CDR1 MDHEN and CDR2 SYDVKM. The V end lost 2 bases, the J end lost 5 bases, and 12 bases lay between the germline ends. CDR3 residues: CASSLMGPKYGYTF. CDR3 DNA sequence: TGTGCCAGCAGTTTAATGGGACCCAAGTATGGCTACACCTTC.

The chain employs TRBV11-3 and TRBJ2-5, with TRBD1 identical over 7 bases. V gave up 0 bases and J gave up 2 bases; unmatched junction bases: 3. The germline V gene has CDR1 SGHNT and CDR2 YENEEA. The CDR3 contains 15 residues. The CDR3 reads CASSLDGQVQETQYF. CDR3 nucleotide sequence: TGTGCCAGCAGCTTAGACGGACAGGTACAAGAGACCCAGTACTTC.

The V call is TRBV9, the J call TRBJ1-1; no definite D call. The CDR3 sequence is 14 residues long. V lost 3 bases and J 2 bases, leaving 11 bases between the germline ends. The germline gives CDR1 SGDLS, CDR2 YYNGEE. CDR3 nucleotide sequence: TGTGCCAGCAGCGGGGTTGCAGGAAACACTGAAGCTTTCTTT. This codes for CASSGVAGNTEAFF.

This sequence joins TRBV15 and TRBJ2-3; no clear D gene. From germline, CDR1 is LNHNV and CDR2 YYDKDF (reference sequence). V gave up 0 bases and J gave up 4 bases, with 8 bases separating them. CDR3 length: 14 residues. The CDR3 DNA sequence: TGTGCCACCAGCAGAGACAGGTTTGCAGATACGCAGTATTTT. It codes for CATSRDRFADTQYF.

This sequence joins TRBV5-6 and TRBJ2-7; D call uncertain. This CDR3 contains 12 residues. The germline gives CDR1 SGHDT, CDR2 YYEEEE. The V end was cut by 3 bases, the J end by 5 bases, with 9 bases between. This CDR3 is CASSSYRHEQYF. The CDR3 nucleotides are TGTGCCAGCAGCTCATACCGCCACGAGCAGTACTTC.

This clone was observed a few times. Other DNA sequences of this sample code for an identical CDR3. CDR3 loop: CASSLGGQGNQPQHF. CDR3 bases: TGTGCCAGCAGCTTAGGGGGACAGGGCAATCAGCCCCAGCATTTT. The rearrangement uses TRBV11-2 and TRBJ1-5; 8 positions agree with TRBD1. CDR3 size: 15 residues. The V gene's germline CDR1 is SGHAT and CDR2 FQNNGV. Trimming took 1 base from V and 2 from J; bases not matched to a gene: 1.

This rearrangement joins TRBV5-6 to TRBJ2-7; 9 bases align to TRBD1. CDR3 length equals 15 residues. V was pared by 3 bases and J by 2 bases, with 6 bases of the junction left unmatched. Germline V gives CDR1 SGHDT, CDR2 YYEEEE. The DNA for the CDR3 is TGTGCCAGCAGCTCGCTTGGGACAGGGACCTACGAGCAGTACTTC. Translating it yields CASSSLGTGTYEQYF.

This sequence joins TRBV6-6 and TRBJ2-2, with D perhaps TRBD2 (6 bases). Germline lookup yields CDR1 MNHNY and CDR2 SVGAGI (reference sequence). The CDR3 totals 15 residues. Deletions cut 6 bases from V and 6 bases from J, with 17 bases between. CDR3 amino acids: CASRGYGGISGELFF. In DNA form, the CDR3 reads TGTGCCAGCAGGGGCTACGGAGGGATCTCCGGGGAGCTGTTTTTT.

The rearrangement joins TRBV18 to TRBJ2-5; D uncertain. V lost 1 base and J 6 bases, leaving 18 bases between the germline ends. The CDR3 totals 16 residues. CDR1 and CDR2 from the germline V gene are KGHSH and LQKENI. The DNA for the CDR3 is TGTGCCAGCTCACCACGGGCCGGTACAGAGGTGAAGACCCAGTACTTC. It yields the protein CASSPRAGTEVKTQYF.

The CDR3 DNA reads as TGTGCCAGAAGCTCAAGACTAGTCACAGATACGCAGTATTTT. Translation gives CARSSRLVTDTQYF. The chain combines TRBV5-3 with TRBJ2-3, with a weak D call TRBD2 (6 bases). TRBV5-3 falls under the ORF class, with uncertain function. V shed 3 bases and J shed 2 bases, with 10 bases lying between them. This CDR3 contains 14 residues.

This sequence joins TRBV7-2 and TRBJ2-5; 8 bases match TRBD2. J gave up 5 bases and V 5 bases, and 7 bases lay outside the gene matches. The CDR3 contains 14 residues. Germline V gives CDR1 SGHTA, CDR2 FQGNSA. This CDR3 is CASSPVAGYETQYF. CDR3 DNA: TGTGCCAGCAGCCCAGTAGCGGGATATGAGACCCAGTACTTC.

The rearrangement joins TRBV14 to TRBJ2-1; 11 nucleotides line up with TRBD2. This CDR3 region has 16 residues. With 1 base clipped from V and 4 bases from J, the junction kept 3 bases outside the gene matches. CDR1 and CDR2 from the germline V gene are SGHDN and FVKESK. CDR3 bases: TGTGCCAGCAGCCAAGTCCCTAGCGGGAGGTACAATGAGCAGTTCTTC. As protein: CASSQVPSGRYNEQFF.

J is TRBJ2-7 and V is TRBV10-3; 11 bases align to TRBD2. Germline CDR1 and CDR2: ENHRY and SYGVKD. V gave up 6 bases and J gave up 5 bases; unmatched junction bases: 6. The CDR3 sequence is 14 residues long. CDR3 in DNA: TGTGCCATCAGGAAGACTAGCGGGAACAACGAGCAGTACTTC. This encodes CAIRKTSGNNEQYF.

The chain links TRBV2 to TRBJ1-5; D is uncertain. Germline V gives CDR1 SNHLY, CDR2 FYNNEI. V lost 5 bases and J lost 2, with 13 bases in between. CDR3 length equals 15 residues. The DNA for the CDR3 is TGTGCCAGCAGTAGGGAGGGATCTGGCAATCAGCCCCAGCATTTT. This sequence encodes CASSREGSGNQPQHF.

The chain recombines TRBV5-6 with TRBJ2-1; unclear D gene. The CDR3 is 17 residues long. Trimming removed 4 bases from V and 0 bases from J, with 17 bases in between. Looked up from germline, CDR1 is SGHDT and CDR2 is YYEEEE. The CDR3 here is CASSRILQMSSYNEQFF. The CDR3 region has the DNA TGTGCCAGCAGCCGCATCCTACAGATGAGCTCCTACAATGAGCAGTTCTTC.

The chain joins TRBV25-1 to TRBJ2-3, with 7 positions matching TRBD2. V was pared by 8 bases and J by 0 bases, with 5 bases of the junction left unmatched. CDR1 and CDR2 from the germline V gene are MGHDK and SYGVNS. The CDR3 is 14 residues long. The CDR3 sequence is CASGGGGSTDTQYF. Written as DNA, the CDR3 is TGTGCCAGCGGTGGCGGGGGTAGCACAGATACGCAGTATTTT.